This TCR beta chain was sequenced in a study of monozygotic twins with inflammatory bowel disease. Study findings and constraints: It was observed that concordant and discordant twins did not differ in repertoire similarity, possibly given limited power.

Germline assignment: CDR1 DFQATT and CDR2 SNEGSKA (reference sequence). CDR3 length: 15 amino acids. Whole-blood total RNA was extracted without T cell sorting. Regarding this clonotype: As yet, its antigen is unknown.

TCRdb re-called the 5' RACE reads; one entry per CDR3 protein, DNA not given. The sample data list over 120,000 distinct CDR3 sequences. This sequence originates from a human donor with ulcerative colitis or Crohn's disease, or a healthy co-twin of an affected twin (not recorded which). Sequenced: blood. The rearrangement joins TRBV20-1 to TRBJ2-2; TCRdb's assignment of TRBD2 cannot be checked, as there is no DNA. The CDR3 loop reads CTARSPSGTGGELFF.